This T cell receptor (beta chain) was recovered during a study of OX40 agonist ivuxolimab in advanced cancers. Overall study context: Under the entry rules, prior anti-PD-1, anti-PD-L1 or anti-CTLA-4 therapy was allowed, and around 40% had some.

On this clone: What it recognizes is unknown.

Using immunoSEQ multiplex PCR, the repertoire was profiled, and TCRdb retains in-frame clones only, with some absent. The top ten clones hold over 0.3% of a sample with around 100,000 clones, 75% to 95% of them seen once. The V and J ends lost 0 bases and 3 bases, in that order; junction bases with no gene match: 5. Looked up from germline, CDR1 is SGHVS and CDR2 is FQNEAQ. The CDR3 contains 16 residues. General observations from the study: Among the nonresponders, some also had low normalized T-cell clonal expansion.

The genes are TRBV7-8 and TRBJ2-7; the match to TRBD2 covers 10 bases. This TCR was recovered from an adult with an advanced solid tumor such as melanoma, head and neck, liver or kidney cancer. The sequences come from CD4+ or CD8+ T cells sorted from blood, collected in a trial of the OX40 agonist ivuxolimab. The CDR3 is CASSLAIASGSYEQYF. The CDR3 nucleotides read TGTGCCAGCAGCTTAGCGATAGCTAGCGGGAGCTACGAGCAGTACTTC.